This TCR beta chain derives from a study of blood T cell repertoires in COVID-19. Repertoires were generated with immunoSEQ multiplex PCR, while TCRdb's copy carries only in-frame clones and drops some. The table includes some 140,000 clones, roughly 80% detected once. The CDR3 consists of 15 residues. From germline, CDR1 is SGDLS and CDR2 YYNGEE. Losses at the gene ends were 0 bases for V and 7 bases for J; bases not matched to a gene: 5. The chain recombines TRBV9 with TRBJ2-1; TRBD1 matches 9 bases. The sequence came from a woman in her sixties with acute or convalescent COVID-19. The material sequenced was peripheral blood. The CDR3 nucleotides read TGTGCCAGCAGCGTAGGTTTACAGGGGGCGAATGAGCAGTTCTTC. Its protein is CASSVGLQGANEQFF.